The following is a TCR beta chain sequence with its context. The antigen is undetermined. The sample belongs to a study of shared clonotypes between healthy human individuals. Whole-study findings and limits: Naive CD4 clonotype sharing across a few donors was approximately 5%. Richness estimates generally favored naive over memory subsets. Sequencing depth was a factor that was expected to affect clonotype sharing among donors.

The CDR3 contains 13 residues. The germline gives CDR1 MNHNS, CDR2 SASEGT. The trim removed 5 bases at V and 6 bases at J, leaving 5 bases unmatched. Some clones are missing from TCRdb's copy, which holds only in-frame ones; the method was immunoSEQ multiplex PCR. The data show some 2,500,000 clones, roughly 92% seen once. The specimen sequenced was naive CD4+ T cells from PBMCs. Subset specified: CD45RA+ positively selected. The chain employs TRBV6-1 and TRBJ2-3; 7 positions agree with TRBD1. The clonotype was recovered from a young man in good health. Some clones in this sample may be carry-over from other donors' samples. Here the CDR3 reads CASSWTGQDTQYF. The CDR3 coding sequence is TGTGCCAGCAGTTGGACAGGTCAGGATACGCAGTATTTT.